This entry lists 25 T cell receptor beta chains sequenced from one sample in a study of cytomegalovirus exposure and HLA in healthy donors. Here immunoSEQ multiplex PCR was the method, and the copy in TCRdb shows in-frame clones only, minus some. Seen here are about 160,000 clones, 89% observed once, and the top ten hold 4% to 4.5%. Sequencing was carried out using PBMCs. Receptors originate from a man aged 18-30 years in good health and CMV-seropositive.

J is TRBJ1-2 and V is TRBV19; 10 bases match TRBD1. This CDR3 comprises 14 residues. The J segment lost 3 bases and the V segment lost 7 bases, leaving 5 bases of the junction unmatched. Germline V gene sequence: CDR1 LNHDA, CDR2 SQIVND (reference sequence). The CDR3 DNA reads as TGTGCCAGTAACAAGGACAGGGGGGACTATGGCTACACCTTC. This gives the protein CASNKDRGDYGYTF.

V gene TRBV7-9 combines with J gene TRBJ2-5, with 8 nucleotides matching TRBD1. This CDR3 has 15 residues. Germline CDR1 SEHNR, CDR2 FQNEAQ (reference sequence). Losses at the gene ends were 6 bases for V and 5 bases for J; bases not matched to a gene: 11. CDR3 coding DNA: TGTGCCAGCAGGCCTAGGCAGGGGGCCTGGGAGACCCAGTACTTC. Translation gives CASRPRQGAWETQYF.

The rearrangement uses TRBV11-2 and TRBJ2-5; D possibly corresponds to TRBD1 (6 bases). Germline CDR1 reads SGHAT; CDR2 reads FQNNGV. This CDR3 comprises 15 residues. V shed 1 base and J shed 4 bases, with 13 bases lying between them. CDR3 sequence reads: CASSLAPGVVETQYF. The CDR3 DNA is TGTGCCAGCAGCTTAGCCCCAGGGGTGGTAGAGACCCAGTACTTC.

The rearrangement links TRBV7-3 to TRBJ2-5; TRBD2 might be the D (6 bases). The germline gives CDR1 SGHTA, CDR2 FQGTGA. Trimming removed 3 bases at V and 1 base at J, with 12 bases between. The length of the CDR3 is 15 residues. The CDR3 sequence is CASSFTSSPQETQYF. CDR3 DNA: TGTGCCAGCAGCTTTACTAGCTCCCCCCAAGAGACCCAGTACTTC.

This rearrangement joins TRBV28 to TRBJ2-2; 9 nucleotides agree with TRBD1. From germline, CDR1 is MDHEN and CDR2 SYDVKM. The CDR3 contains 16 residues. J lost 1 base, V lost 6 bases, and 6 bases had no gene match. CDR3 loop: CASRTGGGWNTGELFF. Written as DNA, the CDR3 is TGTGCCAGCAGAACAGGGGGCGGTTGGAACACCGGGGAGCTGTTTTTT.

The gene calls are TRBV5-1 and TRBJ1-2; D remains ambiguous. Germline V gene data show CDR1 as SGHRS and CDR2 as YFSETQ. Trimming removed 2 bases from V and 2 bases from J, with 7 bases in between. The CDR3 runs 13 residues. CDR3 residues: CASSLQENYGYTF. The DNA for the CDR3 is TGCGCCAGCAGCTTACAAGAAAACTATGGCTACACCTTC.

This rearrangement joins TRBV9 to TRBJ2-5; tentative D call: TRBD2 (6 bases). This CDR3 has 16 residues. Trimming shortened V by 0 bases and J by 4 bases, and 16 bases separated the two germline ends. Germline V gene sequence: CDR1 SGDLS, CDR2 YYNGEE. Here the CDR3 DNA reads TGTGCCAGCAGCGTAGAGGGCCGCTGGAGGGGAGAGACCCAGTACTTC. This sequence encodes CASSVEGRWRGETQYF.

The chain is built from TRBV19 and TRBJ2-7; 8 bases align to TRBD1. The V gene end was trimmed by 6 bases and the J gene end by 1 base; junction bases not matched to a gene: 14. Germline V lookup: CDR1 LNHDA, CDR2 SQIVND (reference sequence). The CDR3 length is 17 residues. The CDR3 is CASSPRDRLAASYEQYF. The CDR3 coding sequence is TGTGCCAGTAGCCCCCGGGACAGGTTGGCGGCTTCCTACGAGCAGTACTTC.

About this clone itself: Different DNA sequences within this sample yield the same CDR3. The chain uses TRBV9 and TRBJ2-1; 7 positions match TRBD1. CDR1 is SGDLS and CDR2 is YYNGEE in the germline V gene. V was pared by 0 bases and J by 1 base, with 1 base of the junction left unmatched. This CDR3 has 15 residues. CDR3 amino acids: CASSVAGGSYNEQFF. The CDR3 DNA reads as TGTGCCAGCAGCGTAGCAGGGGGTTCCTACAATGAGCAGTTCTTC.

The chain recombines TRBV6-5 with TRBJ2-1; 7 bases agree with TRBD1. V dropped 5 bases and J dropped 4; count of bases not matched to a gene: 8. The germline V gene has CDR1 MNHEY and CDR2 SVGAGI. CDR3 length equals 15 residues. The CDR3 is CASSPGTDVYNEQFF. CDR3 DNA sequence: TGTGCCAGCAGTCCCGGGACAGATGTTTACAATGAGCAGTTCTTC.

V and J are TRBV7-8 and TRBJ2-5, with 12 positions matching TRBD2. Germline V CDR1 and CDR2: SGHVS, FQNEAQ. The CDR3 spans 19 residues. Trimming took 3 bases from V and 3 from J; bases not matched to a gene: 14. CDR3 sequence (DNA): TGTGCCAGCAGCTTTCGTGGGCGAGTGAGGACTAGCGGGAAAGAGACCCAGTACTTC. Translation: CASSFRGRVRTSGKETQYF.

The rearrangement links TRBV6-5 to TRBJ1-2; TRBD1 aligns across 10 bases. The CDR3 loop spans 13 amino acids. The J segment lost 7 bases and the V segment lost 10 bases, leaving 9 bases of the junction unmatched. From germline, CDR1 is MNHEY and CDR2 SVGAGI. The CDR3 here is CATKRDRGPGYTF. In DNA form, the CDR3 reads TGTGCCACCAAACGAGACAGGGGGCCTGGCTACACCTTC.

The chain links TRBV12-5 to TRBJ1-3; 9 nucleotides line up with TRBD1. The CDR3 length is 17 residues. V shed 0 bases, J shed 3 bases, and the junction held 6 bases outside the gene matches. Germline V gives CDR1 LGHNT, CDR2 FRNRAP. For the CDR3, the DNA is TGTGCTAGTGGTTTGGTATTACAGGGGGCATATGGAAACACCATATATTTT. Translated: CASGLVLQGAYGNTIYF.

This chain connects TRBV5-6 to TRBJ2-1; 10 positions match TRBD2. The V gene end was trimmed by 0 bases and the J gene end by 3 bases; junction bases not matched to a gene: 9. This CDR3 has 18 amino acids. Germline loops: CDR1 SGHDT, CDR2 YYEEEE. CDR3: CASSLARLAGDIYNEQFF. DNA for the CDR3: TGTGCCAGCAGCTTGGCCAGGCTAGCGGGAGATATCTACAATGAGCAGTTCTTC.

The chain is built from TRBV29-1 and TRBJ1-1; 8 nucleotides match TRBD1. CDR3 length: 18 amino acids. Germline V CDR1 and CDR2: SQVTM, ANQGSEA. The ends lost 2 bases at V and 6 bases at J; junction bases unmatched: 20. For the CDR3, the DNA is TGCAGCGTTGAAATAATAGGCGGCAGGGGGCGGTTGACTCCTGAAGCTTTCTTT. Translation: CSVEIIGGRGRLTPEAFF. The full variable domain, rest sourced from reference TRBV29-1 and TRBJ1-1, is SAVISQKPSRDICQRGTSLTIQCQVDSQVTMMFWYRQQPGQSLTLIATANQGSEATYESGFVIDKFPISRPNLTFSTLTVSNMSPEDSSIYLCSVEIIGGRGRLTPEAFFGQGTRLTVV.

The J gene is TRBJ1-2, the V gene TRBV21-1; TRBD1, the D gene given by the table, was not confirmed from the DNA. TRBV21-1 is given as a pseudogene. The CDR3 runs to 15 residues. The CDR3: CASSKEIRGNYGYTF. CDR3 nucleotide sequence: TGTGCCAGCAGCAAAGAAATCAGGGGGAACTATGGCTACACCTTC.

This rearrangement joins TRBV18 to TRBJ1-2; unclear D gene. This CDR3 is 13 amino acids long. V dropped 5 bases and J dropped 2 bases, with 9 bases sitting between them. CDR1 and CDR2 from the germline V gene are KGHSH and LQKENI. The CDR3 nucleotides are TGTGCCAGCTCAGAGTCCACGAACTATGGCTACACCTTC. Translating gives CASSESTNYGYTF.

V and J are TRBV5-4 and TRBJ2-1, with 9 nucleotides matching TRBD2. J was trimmed by 5 bases and V by 5 bases; bases with no gene match: 5. CDR3 length: 14 residues. CDR1 SGHNT and CDR2 YYREEE come from the germline V gene (reference sequence). The CDR3 reads CASRGASGDNEQFF. The CDR3 DNA reads as TGTGCCAGCAGGGGGGCTAGCGGGGACAATGAGCAGTTCTTC.

The chain joins TRBV10-3 to TRBJ2-1, with 9 bases identical to TRBD1. In germline, CDR1 is ENHRY, CDR2 SYGVKD. This CDR3 is built from 15 residues. V shed 2 bases, J shed 5 bases, and the junction held 4 bases outside the gene matches. The CDR3 protein is CAISEPGQGNNEQFF. The CDR3 DNA sequence: TGTGCCATCAGTGAGCCGGGACAGGGCAACAATGAGCAGTTCTTC.

The CDR3 nucleotides are TGTGCCAGCAGCTCACTCGGGACTAGCCACCGGGAGGGCTACGAGCAGTACTTC. Protein sequence: CASSSLGTSHREGYEQYF. J is TRBJ2-7 and V is TRBV7-2, with TRBD2 matching over 9 bases. With V trimmed by 4 bases and J by 3 bases, 16 bases remained unmatched. The CDR3 loop spans 18 amino acids. Per germline, CDR1 SGHTA and CDR2 FQGNSA.

This clone was seen only once. As DNA, the CDR3 is TGCGCCAGCAGCGGGCAGGGAGATACGCAGTATTTT. Residues: CASSGQGDTQYF. The V call is TRBV5-1, the J call TRBJ2-3, with D tentatively TRBD1 (5 bases). The V gene's germline CDR1 is SGHRS and CDR2 YFSETQ. The length of the CDR3 is 12 residues. V was pared by 4 bases and J by 5 bases, with 8 bases between.

The rearrangement joins TRBV9 to TRBJ2-1, with TRBD2 matching over 14 bases. Germline V gene data show CDR1 as SGDLS and CDR2 as YYNGEE. The trim removed 0 bases at V and 2 bases at J, leaving 10 bases unmatched. This CDR3 region has 20 residues. The CDR3 is CASSVGSGLAGGRTYNEQFF. CDR3 bases: TGTGCCAGCAGCGTAGGTTCAGGACTAGCGGGAGGTCGGACCTACAATGAGCAGTTCTTC.

Written as DNA, the CDR3 is TGTGCCAGCAGCTTGGCAGGAACAGATACGCAGTATTTT. It codes for CASSLAGTDTQYF. V usage is TRBV5-4 and J usage is TRBJ2-3; D gene unclear. The CDR3 loop spans 13 amino acids. Germline CDR1 reads SGHNT; CDR2 reads YYREEE (reference sequence). Trimming stripped 0 bases from V and 3 bases from J, with 5 bases between.

The chain links TRBV19 to TRBJ2-2; 10 bases align to TRBD2. V shed 3 bases and J 0 bases; nucleotides not matched to a gene: 1. The CDR3 extends over 16 amino acids. The V gene's germline CDR1 is LNHDA and CDR2 SQIVND (reference sequence). The CDR3 DNA is TGTGCCAGTAGTATGGGACTAGCGCCGAACACCGGGGAGCTGTTTTTT. Residues: CASSMGLAPNTGELFF. Using reference TRBV19 and TRBJ2-2 for the parts outside the CDR3, the full variable domain is DGGITQSPKYLFRKEGQNVTLSCEQNLNHDAMYWYRQDPGQGLRLIYYSQIVNDFQKGDIAEGYSVSREKKESFPLTVTSAQKNPTAFYLCASSMGLAPNTGELFFGEGSRLTVL.

V usage is TRBV29-1 and J usage is TRBJ2-1, with D uncertain. Looked up from germline, CDR1 is SQVTM and CDR2 is ANQGSEA. V lost 5 bases to trimming and J lost 9 bases, with 14 bases between them. This CDR3 spans 12 amino acids. The CDR3 nucleotides are TGCAGCGTTTATCCCTACTCCGGTGAGCAGTTCTTC. Residues: CSVYPYSGEQFF.